This passage covers 22 T cell receptor beta chains from one sample sequenced in a study of blood T cells in healthy people across ages. Combining a sample-barcoded 5' primer with a J-beta primer mix, a second PCR ran for about 7 to 12 cycles. One entry per CDR3 protein results from TCRdb running MiXCR on the 5' RACE reads. Of roughly 800,000 distinct CDR3 sequences in the sample, roughly 60% are singletons; the top ten hold about 20%. Sequencing input: blood. These TCRs come from a man aged 25-45 years in good health.

The chain is built from TRBV6-4 and TRBJ1-1; D gene ambiguous. The CDR3 runs to 14 residues. V lost 3 bases and J 1 base, leaving 9 bases between the germline ends. Germline CDR1 MRHNA, CDR2 SNTAGT. In DNA, the CDR3 is TGTGCCAGCAGTGAGGGGTGGGCGAACACTGAAGCTTTCTTT. Its protein is CASSEGWANTEAFF.

The chain employs TRBV7-2 and TRBJ2-3, with D possibly being TRBD2 (5 bases). CDR1 and CDR2 from the germline V gene are SGHTA and FQGNSA. Trimming cost V 5 bases and J 11 bases, with 17 bases left between them. The CDR3 runs to 13 residues. The CDR3, as DNA: TGTGCCAGCAGCCAAAGAGGACTCTCCAAGCAGTATTTT. This codes for CASSQRGLSKQYF.

DNA of the CDR3: TGCAGTGGCACGGGACAGGGCCCCTACGAGCAGTACTTC. Amino acid sequence: CSGTGQGPYEQYF. V and J are TRBV20-1 and TRBJ2-7; 9 bases are a match to TRBD1. The CDR3 sequence is 13 residues long. V was clipped by 7 bases and J by 2 bases; unmatched bases: 6. CDR1 is DFQATT and CDR2 is SNEGSKA in the germline V gene (reference sequence).

This clonotype was counted ten times or more. The chain recombines TRBV20-1 with TRBJ1-5, with 7 bases matching TRBD1. Germline values: CDR1 DFQATT, CDR2 SNEGSKA (reference sequence). The V and J ends lost 5 bases and 4 bases, in that order; junction bases with no gene match: 5. The CDR3 extends over 13 amino acids. CDR3 sequence: CSAPGGQNQPQHF. The CDR3 bases are TGCAGTGCTCCAGGGGGTCAAAATCAGCCCCAGCATTTT.

The sample holds a few counts of this clonotype. The chain is built from TRBV29-1 and TRBJ2-1, with 8 nucleotides matching TRBD2. V lost 7 bases, J lost 7 bases, and 9 bases stayed unmatched. CDR1 and CDR2 (germline): SQVTM, ANQGSEA. CDR3 length equals 13 residues. The CDR3 region is CSAVGLVMNEQFF. For the CDR3, the DNA is TGCAGCGCGGTGGGACTAGTTATGAATGAGCAGTTCTTC.

This clonotype came up once. The chain has TRBV7-9 and TRBJ2-3; 9 bases line up with TRBD1. The J segment lost 3 bases and the V segment lost 5 bases, leaving 6 bases of the junction unmatched. This CDR3 has 15 amino acids. Per the germline V gene, CDR1 is SEHNR and CDR2 is FQNEAQ (reference sequence). The CDR3 protein is CASSPGTGLTDTQYF. The CDR3 DNA follows: TGTGCCAGCAGCCCCGGGACAGGGTTGACAGATACGCAGTATTTT.

The chain employs TRBV20-1 and TRBJ2-5, with 8 bases identical to TRBD1. The J call is in doubt because the DNA end fits TRBJ2-7 better. Germline-derived CDR1 and CDR2 are DFQATT and SNEGSKA (reference sequence). The CDR3 loop spans 13 amino acids. Here the CDR3 reads CSARADRVYEQYF. The CDR3 DNA sequence: TGCAGTGCTAGGGCGGACAGGGTCTACGAGCAGTACTTC.

The rearrangement uses TRBV20-1 and TRBJ2-3; TRBD1 aligns across 8 bases. Per the germline V gene, CDR1 is DFQATT and CDR2 is SNEGSKA (reference sequence). The V segment lost 6 bases and the J segment 6 bases; nucleotides outside the gene matches: 14. The CDR3 spans 15 residues. In DNA form, the CDR3 reads TGCAGTGCCCAGGGGTGGACAGGGAAGGGGGATACGCAGTATTTT. This sequence encodes CSAQGWTGKGDTQYF.

J is TRBJ2-1 and V is TRBV6-5; D is uncertain. From germline, CDR1 is MNHEY and CDR2 SVGAGI. V lost 7 bases and J 5 bases, leaving 9 bases between the germline ends. The CDR3 is 12 amino acids. The CDR3 here is CASKGFDNEQFF. For the CDR3, the DNA is TGTGCCAGCAAAGGGTTCGACAATGAGCAGTTCTTC.

The chain employs TRBV4-3 and TRBJ1-5; the D is unclear. Deletions cut 0 bases from V and 5 bases from J, with 11 bases between. This CDR3 has 15 residues. Germline V gene lookup returns CDR1 LGHNA and CDR2 YSLEER. In DNA, the CDR3 is TGCGCCAGCAGCCAAGATCAAGGGCCCGATCAGCCCCAGCATTTT. Its protein product is CASSQDQGPDQPQHF.

The rearrangement links TRBV6-2 or TRBV6-3 to TRBJ2-7, with D perhaps TRBD1 or TRBD2 (5 bases each). The CDR3 has 15 amino acids. CDR1 and CDR2 (germline): MNHEY, SVGEGT. The V end was cut by 6 bases, the J end by 3 bases, with 18 bases between. CDR3 in DNA: TGTGCCAGCAGGGGGGACCGCCTGTATATCTACGAGCAGTACTTC. This translates into CASRGDRLYIYEQYF.

This clonotype was detected only a few times. The rearrangement uses TRBV6-1 and TRBJ2-1; TRBD2 agrees at 12 bases. Germline lookup yields CDR1 MNHNS and CDR2 SASEGT. V lost 7 bases and J lost 9; bases outside the gene matches: 22. This CDR3 region has 19 residues. In DNA, the CDR3 is TGTGCCAGCATCCCCGGGACAGGTGCTAGCGGGAGGGCGTTTGCTGAGCAGTTCTTC. Its protein is CASIPGTGASGRAFAEQFF.

This clonotype was found a few times. The chain couples TRBV28 to TRBJ2-1, with TRBD1 as a possible D gene (5 bases). Trimming cost V 5 bases and J 5 bases, with 19 bases left between them. Germline CDR1 MDHEN, CDR2 SYDVKM. CDR3 size: 16 residues. The CDR3 protein is CASSPRQAGKNNEQFF. CDR3 nucleotides: TGTGCCAGCAGTCCACGACAAGCAGGGAAAAACAATGAGCAGTTCTTC. The complete variable domain, with remaining parts taken from reference TRBV28 and TRBJ2-1, reads DVKVTQSSRYLVKRTGEKVFLECVQDMDHENMFWYRQDPGLGLRLIYFSYDVKMKEKGDIPEGYSVSREKKERFSLILESASTNQTSMYLCASSPRQAGKNNEQFFGPGTRLTVL.

This clonotype appeared a few times. CDR3 nucleotide sequence: TGTGCCAGCAGTGAAGGAACGGCCGCCTACAATGAGCAGTTCTTC. It encodes CASSEGTAAYNEQFF. This chain links TRBV6-1 with TRBJ2-1; no clear D. CDR3 length equals 15 residues. The germline V gene has CDR1 MNHNS and CDR2 SASEGT. V shed 1 base and J shed 2 bases, with 9 bases lying between them.

The chain links TRBV5-5 to TRBJ1-2; D gene ambiguous. Trimming pared 1 base from V and 0 bases from J, leaving 16 bases between. CDR1 and CDR2 (germline): SGHKS, YYEKEE (reference sequence). The CDR3 totals 17 residues. The DNA for the CDR3 is TGTGCCAGCAGCTTGTGGGTCAGTCCCTCAACTAACTATGGCTACACCTTC. This gives the protein CASSLWVSPSTNYGYTF.

This clonotype was recorded a few times. V gene TRBV20-1 combines with J gene TRBJ2-1; weak D call: TRBD2 (5 bases). This CDR3 region has 15 residues. Germline-derived CDR1 and CDR2 are DFQATT and SNEGSKA (reference sequence). V lost 6 bases and J lost 0, with 15 bases in between. In nucleotides, the CDR3 is TGCAGTGCACCGGACGAGGGAAGCTCCTACAATGAGCAGTTCTTC. Translating it yields CSAPDEGSSYNEQFF.

This clonotype was counted a single time. V gene TRBV20-1 combines with J gene TRBJ1-1; possibly TRBD1 for D (5 bases). V shed 5 bases and J shed 2 bases, with 18 bases lying between them. Germline V gives CDR1 DFQATT, CDR2 SNEGSKA (reference sequence). CDR3 length equals 15 residues. Here the CDR3 DNA reads TGCAGTGCTTGGGTGGGGGAAGAGGGAAACACTGAAGCTTTCTTT. This encodes CSAWVGEEGNTEAFF.

The chain recombines TRBV7-8 with TRBJ2-1; 7 positions agree with TRBD1. This CDR3 is 15 amino acids long. The J segment lost 2 bases and the V segment lost 1 base, leaving 2 bases of the junction unmatched. Per the germline V gene, CDR1 is SGHVS and CDR2 is FQNEAQ. The CDR3 coding sequence is TGTGCCAGCAGCTTAGATGGACAGGCCTACAATGAGCAGTTCTTC. It specifies CASSLDGQAYNEQFF.

This clonotype was detected only a few times. DNA for the CDR3: TGCAGTGCTGGGGGGAGGGGAGGCTCCACAGATACGCAGTATTTT. As protein: CSAGGRGGSTDTQYF. The chain combines TRBV20-1 with TRBJ2-3, with 7 bases identical to TRBD2. V lost 5 bases and J lost 2; bases outside the gene matches: 10. CDR3 length: 15 amino acids. The germline gives CDR1 DFQATT, CDR2 SNEGSKA (reference sequence).

This clonotype was found a few times. CDR3 region: CSVEQGTNQPQHF. The CDR3 nucleotides are TGCAGCGTTGAACAGGGAACAAATCAGCCCCAGCATTTT. The V and J genes are TRBV29-1 and TRBJ1-5, with D possibly TRBD1 on 5 matching bases. Germline CDR1 and CDR2: SQVTM and ANQGSEA. CDR3 length: 13 amino acids. With 2 bases removed from V and 4 bases from J, the gap between germline ends came to 9 bases. Drawing the rest from reference TRBV29-1 and TRBJ1-5, the complete variable domain is SAVISQKPSRDICQRGTSLTIQCQVDSQVTMMFWYRQQPGQSLTLIATANQGSEATYESGFVIDKFPISRPNLTFSTLTVSNMSPEDSSIYLCSVEQGTNQPQHFGDGTRLSIL.

This rearrangement joins TRBV30 to TRBJ2-7, with D perhaps TRBD1 or TRBD2 (5 bases each). The CDR3 spans 12 residues. Per germline, CDR1 GTSNPN and CDR2 SVGIG (reference sequence). The V end was cut by 6 bases, the J end by 6 bases, with 15 bases between. CDR3 nucleotide sequence: TGTGCCTGTTCTGGGACCGTTTCCGAGCAGTACTTC. This sequence encodes CACSGTVSEQYF. The complete variable domain, with remaining parts taken from reference TRBV30 and TRBJ2-7, reads SQTIHQWPATLVQPVGSPLSLECTVEGTSNPNLYWYRQAAGRGLQLLFYSVGIGQISSEVPQNLSASRPQDRQFILSSKKLLLSDSGFYLCACSGTVSEQYFGPGTRLTVT.

This clonotype has a count of ten or more. This rearrangement joins TRBV7-2 to TRBJ2-7; TRBD1 matches 9 bases. The V segment lost 6 bases and the J segment 4 bases; nucleotides outside the gene matches: 4. The CDR3 has 13 residues. Germline loops: CDR1 SGHTA, CDR2 FQGNSA. CDR3 region: CASSWDRAYEQYF. As DNA, the CDR3 is TGTGCCAGCAGTTGGGACAGGGCTTACGAGCAGTACTTC. Variable domain in full (rest from reference TRBV7-2 and TRBJ2-7): GAGVSQSPSNKVTEKGKDVELRCDPISGHTALYWYRQSLGQGLEFLIYFQGNSAPDKSGLPSDRFSAERTGGSVSTLTIQRTQQEDSAVYLCASSWDRAYEQYFGPGTRLTVT.